The next 13 T cell receptor beta chains were all read from a single sample in a study of blood T cell repertoires in COVID-19. Assay used: immunoSEQ multiplex PCR; TCRdb lists only in-frame clones, some missing. The data contain about 150,000 clones, around 80% of them singletons. The sample comprised peripheral blood. These receptor sequences come from a man between 60 and 75 years old with active or convalescent COVID-19.

The chain has TRBV2 and TRBJ1-1; 7 nucleotides agree with TRBD1. Germline loops: CDR1 SNHLY, CDR2 FYNNEI. This CDR3 has 20 amino acids. The V gene end was trimmed by 0 bases and the J gene end by 5 bases; junction bases not matched to a gene: 21. Here the CDR3 reads CASSEALGQVLRLGRTEAFF. The CDR3 nucleotides read TGTGCCAGCAGTGAAGCGCTCGGACAGGTGCTTCGTCTGGGGAGGACTGAAGCTTTCTTT.

This chain connects TRBV7-3 to TRBJ2-1, with TRBD2 as a possible D gene (6 bases). From germline, CDR1 is SGHTA and CDR2 FQGTGA. The CDR3 spans 16 residues. Trimming cost V 7 bases and J 0 bases, with 16 bases left between them. The CDR3 reads CASNLLASSSYNEQFF. The CDR3, as DNA: TGTGCCAGCAACCTCCTAGCGTCCAGCTCCTACAATGAGCAGTTCTTC.

The rearrangement uses TRBV28 and TRBJ2-7; D not resolved. Trimming removed 6 bases at V and 5 bases at J, with 8 bases between. CDR1 MDHEN and CDR2 SYDVKM come from the germline V gene. This CDR3 region has 11 residues. CDR3 loop: CASSLRDEQYF. CDR3 coding DNA: TGTGCCAGCAGCCTACGGGACGAGCAGTACTTC.

This chain links TRBV5-1 with TRBJ2-5; the D gene is possibly TRBD1 (6 bases). This CDR3 spans 15 amino acids. Trimming took 0 bases from V and 5 from J, leaving 14 bases between them. Germline V lookup: CDR1 SGHRS, CDR2 YFSETQ. The CDR3: CASSLGAQGSETQYF. For the CDR3, the DNA is TGCGCCAGCAGCTTGGGAGCTCAGGGGTCGGAGACCCAGTACTTC.

The rearrangement joins TRBV28 to TRBJ1-2; 9 bases are a match to TRBD1. Germline CDR1 and CDR2: MDHEN and SYDVKM. This CDR3 comprises 16 residues. The V and J ends lost 6 bases and 1 base, in that order; junction bases with no gene match: 9. CDR3 DNA sequence: TGTGCCAGCAGGCTACCACCGGGACAGGGTAACTATGGCTACACCTTC. Translating it yields CASRLPPGQGNYGYTF.

This clone has only one observation. The V call is TRBV2, the J call TRBJ1-5; TRBD1 is a possible D gene (5 bases). The length of the CDR3 is 15 residues. V was cut by 1 base and J by 4 bases, with 11 bases left in between. Germline V gene lookup returns CDR1 SNHLY and CDR2 FYNNEI. CDR3 coding DNA: TGTGCCAGCAGTGAAGAGATATCAGGGAATCAGCCCCAGCATTTT. Translated, it gives CASSEEISGNQPQHF.

V and J are TRBV5-1 and TRBJ1-3, with unresolved D. The CDR3 is 14 amino acids. CDR1 and CDR2 from the germline V gene are SGHRS and YFSETQ. V lost 0 bases, J lost 2 bases, and 6 bases lay in between. The DNA for the CDR3 is TGCGCCAGCAGCTTGGACGGGGCTGGAAACACCATATATTTT. Translating it yields CASSLDGAGNTIYF.

The rearrangement uses TRBV6-5 and TRBJ2-3, with D tentatively TRBD1 (5 bases). Trimming stripped 2 bases from V and 3 bases from J, with 9 bases between. The germline gives CDR1 MNHEY, CDR2 SVGAGI. This CDR3 has 14 residues. CDR3 in amino acids: CASSYQGRTDTQYF. DNA for the CDR3: TGTGCCAGCAGTTACCAGGGTAGGACAGATACGCAGTATTTT.

The rearrangement uses TRBV11-2 and TRBJ2-1; no firm D call. The V and J ends lost 0 bases and 4 bases respectively, with 10 bases between them. The CDR3 has 15 residues. The germline gives CDR1 SGHAT, CDR2 FQNNGV. The DNA of the CDR3 is TGTGCCAGCAGCTTAGATGGTACGAGTTACAATGAGCAGTTCTTC. Its translation: CASSLDGTSYNEQFF.

The CDR3 nucleotides read TGTGCCAGCAGTCCTACTAGCGGGAAAGAGACCCAGTACTTC. Amino acids: CASSPTSGKETQYF. V usage is TRBV2 and J usage is TRBJ2-5, with 10 positions matching TRBD2. The junction had 3 bases not matched to a gene; V was cut back by 5 bases and J by 3 bases. From germline, CDR1 is SNHLY and CDR2 FYNNEI. CDR3 size: 14 residues. The full variable domain, completed using reference TRBV2 and TRBJ2-5, is EPEVTQTPSHQVTQMGQEVILRCVPISNHLYFYWYRQILGQKVEFLVSFYNNEISEKSEIFDDQFSVERPDGSNFTLKIRSTKLEDSAMYFCASSPTSGKETQYFGPGTRLLVL.

This clone appeared once. The chain joins TRBV7-2 to TRBJ1-5, with a weak D call TRBD1 (5 bases). This CDR3 is 15 amino acids long. The germline V gene has CDR1 SGHTA and CDR2 FQGNSA. Trimming took off 2 bases at V and 2 bases at J, with 10 bases between the two ends. This CDR3 is CASSLFRGGNQPQHF. In DNA, the CDR3 is TGTGCCAGCAGCTTATTTAGGGGTGGCAATCAGCCCCAGCATTTT.

V usage is TRBV5-1 and J usage is TRBJ2-7; 13 bases map to TRBD2. CDR1 and CDR2 (germline): SGHRS, YFSETQ. The J segment lost 4 bases and the V segment lost 2 bases, leaving 6 bases of the junction unmatched. The CDR3 runs to 16 residues. CDR3: CASSFGLAGDPYEQYF. The CDR3 DNA follows: TGCGCCAGCAGCTTCGGACTAGCGGGGGATCCATACGAGCAGTACTTC.

V is TRBV28 and J is TRBJ2-1, with 9 bases fitting TRBD2. V lost 5 bases, J lost 6 bases, and 11 bases stayed unmatched. Germline-derived CDR1 and CDR2 are MDHEN and SYDVKM. This CDR3 region has 16 residues. CDR3 bases: TGTGCCAGCAGTCCTACCTTTAGCGGGAGAGGCAATGAGCAGTTCTTC. It specifies CASSPTFSGRGNEQFF.